This T cell receptor beta chain was recovered during a study of regulatory T cells in long-lasting Graves disease. Indicated time point: newly diagnosed GD, antithyroid drugs for less than 3 months. PBMC RNA served as the TCR library source. This clonotype was picked up a small number of times. Libraries of TCR beta came from iRepertoire HTBI primers plus Arm-PCR of CDR3 regions. TCRdb reanalysed the multiplex PCR reads using MiXCR and keeps one entry per CDR3 protein. The sample records about 460,000 distinct CDR3 sequences, 14% being singletons. CDR1 is DFQATT and CDR2 is SNEGSKA in the germline V gene (reference sequence). The CDR3 totals 16 residues. The V end lost 3 bases, the J end lost 3 bases, and 21 bases lay between the germline ends. These data were also filed under a second study, of T cells in Graves' hyperthyroidism and ophthalmopathy.

This TCR was recovered from a woman aged 50 to 60 with Graves disease. The sample in question was peripheral blood mononuclear cells (PBMCs), obtained at new diagnosis, from a patient treated with antithyroid drugs. The chain couples TRBV20-1 to TRBJ2-7; TRBD2 might be the D (8 bases). The CDR3 DNA reads TGCAGTGCTAGTAGTCGGGAGGGGGCTTGGGTCTACGAGCAGTACTTC. Translating it yields CSASSREGAWVYEQYF.